The 24 T cell receptor beta chains below all came from one sample that was sequenced in a study of cytomegalovirus exposure and HLA in healthy donors. Both 60 Vbeta primers and 13 Jbeta primers went into the PCR. Using immunoSEQ multiplex PCR, the repertoire was profiled, and TCRdb retains in-frame clones only, with some absent. Of tens of thousands of clones in the sample, around 74% were seen once. The sequencing sample was made of PBMCs. All receptors come from a human donor in good health.

J is TRBJ2-5 and V is TRBV6-6; D is undetermined. Germline CDR1 and CDR2: MNHNY and SVGAGI (reference sequence). The CDR3 has 11 amino acids. Trimming removed 11 bases at V and 0 bases at J, with 7 bases between. This CDR3 is CASTDQETQYF. As DNA, the CDR3 is TGTGCCTCTACAGACCAAGAGACCCAGTACTTC.

V is TRBV10-3 and J is TRBJ2-5, with TRBD2 matching over 7 bases. V lost 4 bases to trimming and J lost 5 bases; unmatched junction nucleotides: 7. The CDR3 runs 14 residues. Per the germline V gene, CDR1 is ENHRY and CDR2 is SYGVKD. The CDR3 loop is CAISVGGRRETQYF. CDR3 in DNA: TGTGCCATCAGTGTAGGCGGGAGAAGGGAGACCCAGTACTTC.

The chain recombines TRBV18 with TRBJ2-7; weak D call: TRBD1 (5 bases). CDR3 length: 13 amino acids. In germline, CDR1 is KGHSH, CDR2 LQKENI. The V end was cut by 3 bases, the J end by 7 bases, with 13 bases between. CDR3 sequence reads: CASSPGQGGEQYF. The CDR3 DNA follows: TGTGCCAGCTCACCTGGGCAGGGTGGTGAGCAGTACTTC.

This chain uses TRBV5-3 with TRBJ2-5, with D unclear. TRBV5-3 is identified as an open reading frame with a role that is uncertain. The CDR3 is made up of 13 amino acids. Trimming left V 1 base short and J 5 bases short, with 9 bases between. This CDR3 reads CARSLYTEETQYF. CDR3 sequence (DNA): TGTGCCAGAAGCTTGTATACGGAGGAGACCCAGTACTTC.

The chain couples TRBV10-3 to TRBJ2-7, with 7 nucleotides matching TRBD1. The junction had 4 bases not matched to a gene; V was cut back by 4 bases and J by 1 base. Germline CDR1 reads ENHRY; CDR2 reads SYGVKD. CDR3 length: 14 residues. The CDR3 DNA is TGTGCCATCAGTGGAGGCAGGGGGTCCTACGAGCAGTACTTC. Protein sequence: CAISGGRGSYEQYF.

This clone occurred a few times. The CDR3 nucleotides read TGTGCCAGCAGCTTAGCGGGTCGGGAGGAAGCTTTCTTT. Its translation: CASSLAGREEAFF. The chain joins TRBV7-9 to TRBJ1-1; D gene ambiguous. This CDR3 spans 13 amino acids. Germline CDR1 reads SEHNR; CDR2 reads FQNEAQ (reference sequence). V shed 0 bases and J shed 8 bases, with 10 bases lying between them.

V usage is TRBV2 and J usage is TRBJ2-5; 9 bases map to TRBD1. V shed 1 base, J shed 2 bases, and the junction held 5 bases outside the gene matches. CDR1 and CDR2 (germline): SNHLY, FYNNEI. The CDR3 has 16 amino acids. The CDR3 bases are TGTGCCAGCAGTGAAGGGACAGGGGCGGGGCAAGAGACCCAGTACTTC. This codes for CASSEGTGAGQETQYF.

A single count supports this clone. The V and J genes are TRBV30 and TRBJ2-5; D is perhaps TRBD1 (6 bases). The DNA end favors TRBJ2-7, so the J call may be wrong. This CDR3 spans 15 amino acids. CDR1 and CDR2 (germline): GTSNPN, SVGIG (reference sequence). DNA of the CDR3: TGTGCCTGGAGTCCCCCTCGAGGGGGTTGGCACGAGCAGTACTTC. Protein product: CAWSPPRGGWHEQYF.

The chain joins TRBV29-1 to TRBJ2-7, with TRBD1 identical over 9 bases. The V and J ends lost 4 bases and 7 bases, in that order; junction bases with no gene match: 8. The CDR3 runs 13 residues. Germline V gives CDR1 SQVTM, CDR2 ANQGSEA. CDR3 nucleotide sequence: TGCAGCGTTGTTTCGACAGGGGGTAGAGAGCAGTACTTC. Residues: CSVVSTGGREQYF.

There are a few counts of this clone. This chain uses TRBV5-6 with TRBJ1-1, with 7 nucleotides matching TRBD1. Germline trimming cut 5 bases from V and 0 bases from J; bases unmatched to any gene: 10. The CDR3 has 16 residues. CDR1 is SGHDT and CDR2 is YYEEEE in the germline V gene. The CDR3 DNA reads as TGTGCCAGCAGGACAGGGCTTACTACTTTGAACACTGAAGCTTTCTTT. This gives the protein CASRTGLTTLNTEAFF.

The chain has TRBV4-2 and TRBJ2-5, with a possible D match to TRBD2 (6 bases). Germline V gives CDR1 LGHNA, CDR2 YNFKEQ. Trimming pared 4 bases from V and 2 bases from J, leaving 17 bases between. This CDR3 spans 16 amino acids. This chain's CDR3 is CASSPSLGLGQETQYF. As DNA, the CDR3 is TGTGCCAGCAGCCCGAGTCTGGGACTGGGACAAGAGACCCAGTACTTC.

In this sample, this clone turned up a few times. This chain connects TRBV11-2 to TRBJ1-4; TRBD1 matches at 7 bases. After removal of 5 bases from V and 8 bases from J, the junction contained 11 bases not matched to a gene. The germline V gene has CDR1 SGHAT and CDR2 FQNNGV. CDR3 size: 15 residues. The DNA of the CDR3 is TGTGCCAGCAGCCGCCAAGGGGGCGCAAGGGAAAAACTGTTTTTT. Translated: CASSRQGGAREKLFF.

The rearrangement joins TRBV4-2 to TRBJ2-3, with 7 bases that match TRBD2. Germline lookup yields CDR1 LGHNA and CDR2 YNFKEQ. The junction had 7 bases not matched to a gene; V was cut back by 1 base and J by 3 bases. CDR3 size: 16 residues. CDR3 in amino acids: CASSQGTAGKTDTQYF. The CDR3 DNA sequence: TGTGCCAGCAGCCAAGGAACAGCGGGAAAAACAGATACGCAGTATTTT.

This clone was counted a few times. The gene calls are TRBV7-9 and TRBJ1-1; D unresolved. V was clipped by 5 bases and J by 7 bases, with 8 bases between them. Germline V gene sequence: CDR1 SEHNR, CDR2 FQNEAQ (reference sequence). The CDR3 is made up of 11 amino acids. CDR3 loop: CASSRGNEAFF. The CDR3 nucleotides read TGTGCCAGCAGCCGAGGGAATGAAGCTTTCTTT. Based on the CDR3 plus reference TRBV7-9 and TRBJ1-1, the full variable domain is DTGVSQNPRHKITKRGQNVTFRCDPISEHNRLYWYRQTLGQGPEFLTYFQNEAQLEKSRLLSDRFSAERPKGSFSTLEIQRTEQGDSAMYLCASSRGNEAFFGQGTRLTVV.

The genes are TRBV29-1 and TRBJ2-7; tentative D call: TRBD1 (6 bases). Germline loops: CDR1 SQVTM, CDR2 ANQGSEA. V lost 4 bases and J 2 bases, leaving 18 bases between the germline ends. The CDR3 consists of 15 residues. This CDR3 is CSVVGPQGNPYEQYF. DNA for the CDR3: TGCAGCGTTGTAGGGCCGCAGGGGAACCCCTACGAGCAGTACTTC.

The rearrangement joins TRBV28 to TRBJ2-2; 7 nucleotides agree with TRBD1. CDR1 is MDHEN and CDR2 is SYDVKM in the germline V gene. CDR3 length: 15 amino acids. V lost 3 bases to trimming and J lost 6 bases; unmatched junction nucleotides: 7. As DNA, the CDR3 is TGTGCCAGCAGTTTGTCTAGGGGGCTATCCGGGGAGCTGTTTTTT. It is translated as CASSLSRGLSGELFF.

This sequence joins TRBV6-5 and TRBJ1-3, with D possibly being TRBD1 (6 bases). The CDR3 loop spans 12 amino acids. The V gene lost 7 bases and the J gene lost 4 bases, with 8 bases spanning the gap. Germline V lookup: CDR1 MNHEY, CDR2 SVGAGI. Written as DNA, the CDR3 is TGTGCCAGCACGACAGGCGGAAACACCATATATTTT. Translating it yields CASTTGGNTIYF.

J is TRBJ2-7 and V is TRBV9, with 10 bases that match TRBD2. The CDR3 runs to 17 residues. The germline CDR1 and CDR2 sequences are SGDLS and YYNGEE. Losses at the gene ends were 2 bases for V and 1 base for J; bases not matched to a gene: 9. CDR3 protein: CASSVRLAGKFSYEQYF. The CDR3 bases are TGTGCCAGCAGCGTGAGACTAGCGGGTAAGTTTTCCTACGAGCAGTACTTC.

The gene calls are TRBV4-2 and TRBJ1-1, with D tentatively TRBD1 (5 bases). V was clipped by 1 base and J by 2 bases, with 17 bases between them. The CDR3 loop spans 17 amino acids. Looked up from germline, CDR1 is LGHNA and CDR2 is YNFKEQ. The CDR3 here is CASSQVGGRQLNTEAFF. CDR3 in DNA: TGTGCCAGCAGCCAAGTCGGGGGGAGACAGCTAAACACTGAAGCTTTCTTT.

The chain is built from TRBV28 and TRBJ2-1; 11 bases map to TRBD2. The length of the CDR3 is 17 residues. CDR1 is MDHEN, CDR2 SYDVKM, per germline. Trimming at V came to 6 bases and at J to 12 bases, leaving 19 bases not matched to a gene. DNA for the CDR3: TGTGCCAGCAGCCCCCCGGGAGGTAGCGGGAGGGTAAGCGGGCAGTTCTTC. Its translation is CASSPPGGSGRVSGQFF.

The chain employs TRBV6-5 and TRBJ2-5; possible D gene TRBD1, 6 bases. The V gene lost 10 bases and the J gene lost 1 base, with 19 bases spanning the gap. The germline V gene encodes CDR1 MNHEY and CDR2 SVGAGI. CDR3 length: 15 amino acids. The CDR3 sequence: CATPPRTGTQETQYF. In DNA form, the CDR3 reads TGTGCCACCCCACCCCGCACAGGGACCCAAGAGACCCAGTACTTC.

The CDR3 DNA reads TGCGCCAGCAGTGAGTTTCGGGGACAGGGGGTAGGCGAGCAGTACTTC. Translated, it gives CASSEFRGQGVGEQYF. The rearrangement joins TRBV10-1 to TRBJ2-7, with TRBD1 matching over 11 bases. The CDR3 contains 16 residues. CDR1 is WNHNN and CDR2 is SYGVQD in the germline V gene (reference sequence). The J segment lost 6 bases and the V segment lost 1 base, leaving 8 bases of the junction unmatched.

The chain is built from TRBV6-6 and TRBJ1-2; TRBD1 matches at 8 bases. Germline CDR1 MNHNY, CDR2 SVGAGI (reference sequence). J lost 10 bases, V lost 8 bases, and 3 bases had no gene match. This CDR3 is built from 10 residues. CDR3 DNA sequence: TGTGCCAGCCGGACAGGGACCTACACCTTC. It yields the protein CASRTGTYTF.

This rearrangement joins TRBV30 to TRBJ1-2, with D unclear. Trimming took 3 bases from V and 3 from J, leaving 14 bases between them. The CDR3 loop spans 14 amino acids. Germline V gene lookup returns CDR1 GTSNPN and CDR2 SVGIG (reference sequence). In DNA form, the CDR3 reads TGTGCCTGGAGCCTAACTGTCTACTACTATGGCTACACCTTC. Translation gives CAWSLTVYYYGYTF.